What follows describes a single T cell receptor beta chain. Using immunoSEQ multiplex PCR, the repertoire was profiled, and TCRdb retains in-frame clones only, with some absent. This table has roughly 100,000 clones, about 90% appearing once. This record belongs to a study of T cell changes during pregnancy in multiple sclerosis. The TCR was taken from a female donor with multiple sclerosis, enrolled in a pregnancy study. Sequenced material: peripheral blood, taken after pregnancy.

CDR3 DNA sequence: TGTGCCACCAGCAGAGATCGCTATGGCTACACCTTC. Amino acids: CATSRDRYGYTF. The genes are TRBV15 and TRBJ1-2; D call uncertain. Trimming stripped 0 bases from V and 4 bases from J, with 3 bases between. Germline V gene lookup returns CDR1 LNHNV and CDR2 YYDKDF (reference sequence). The CDR3 consists of 12 residues.